The clone carrying this TCR beta chain came up a few times. Its antigen is unknown. These data originate in a study of T cells after yellow fever vaccination. Study findings and constraints: Most clones from primary vaccination were detected again post-booster (around 96% CD4, about 88% CD8). Some clonotypes were seen in both the CD4 and the CD8 compartments. These made up a small share and likely arose from convergent recombination.

A universal primer site and UMIs were added as TCR cDNA was made by 5'RACE template switching. Each CDR3 protein is one row after TCRdb ran MiXCR on the 5' RACE reads. The table records 250,000 to 300,000 distinct CDR3 sequences, roughly 13% of them present only once. In germline, CDR1 is MNHEY, CDR2 SVGEGT. The ends were cut back, 4 bases at V and 2 bases at J, with 18 bases in the middle. This CDR3 contains 16 residues. The sequencing used CD4+ T cells sorted from PBMCs, collected 45 days after the yellow fever booster vaccination. The source is a man between 25 and 39 years old who received the YFV17D yellow fever vaccine. This chain links TRBV6-2 or TRBV6-3 with TRBJ2-7; tentative D call: TRBD1 (6 bases). The CDR3 DNA reads TGTGCCAGCAGTTCCTACAGGGAGATAAATCCCTACGAGCAGTACTTC. Translated, it gives CASSSYREINPYEQYF.